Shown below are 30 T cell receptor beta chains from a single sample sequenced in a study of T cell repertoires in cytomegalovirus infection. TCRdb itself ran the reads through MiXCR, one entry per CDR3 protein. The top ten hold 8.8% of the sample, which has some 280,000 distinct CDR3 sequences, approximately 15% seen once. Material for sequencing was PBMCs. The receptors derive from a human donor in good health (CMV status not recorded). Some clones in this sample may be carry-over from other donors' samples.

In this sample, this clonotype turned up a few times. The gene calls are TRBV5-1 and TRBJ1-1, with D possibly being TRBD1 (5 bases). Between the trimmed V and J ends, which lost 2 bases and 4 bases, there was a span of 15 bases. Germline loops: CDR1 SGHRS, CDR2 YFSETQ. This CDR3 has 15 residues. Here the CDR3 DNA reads TGCGCCAGCAGCTTCTCGACAGCTTCGGTCACTGAAGCTTTCTTT. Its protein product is CASSFSTASVTEAFF.

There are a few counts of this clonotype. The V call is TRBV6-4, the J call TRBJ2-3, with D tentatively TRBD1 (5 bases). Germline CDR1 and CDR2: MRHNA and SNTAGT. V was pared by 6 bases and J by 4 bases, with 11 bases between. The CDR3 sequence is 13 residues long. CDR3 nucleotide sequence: TGTGCCAGCAGCAGGGATTCGGCAGATACGCAGTATTTT. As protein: CASSRDSADTQYF.

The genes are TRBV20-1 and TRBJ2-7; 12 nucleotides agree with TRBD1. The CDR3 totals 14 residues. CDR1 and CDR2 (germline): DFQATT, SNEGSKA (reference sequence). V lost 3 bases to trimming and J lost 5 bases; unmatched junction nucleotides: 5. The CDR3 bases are TGCAGTGCTAGCCTCGGGACAGGGGGCGACGAGCAGTACTTC. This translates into CSASLGTGGDEQYF.

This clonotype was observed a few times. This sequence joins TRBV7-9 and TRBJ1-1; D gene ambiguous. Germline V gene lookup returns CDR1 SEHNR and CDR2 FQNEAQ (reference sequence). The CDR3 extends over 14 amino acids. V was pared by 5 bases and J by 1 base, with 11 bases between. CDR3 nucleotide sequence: TGTGCCAGCAGCACCCTAGTTGGGAACACTGAAGCTTTCTTT. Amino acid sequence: CASSTLVGNTEAFF.

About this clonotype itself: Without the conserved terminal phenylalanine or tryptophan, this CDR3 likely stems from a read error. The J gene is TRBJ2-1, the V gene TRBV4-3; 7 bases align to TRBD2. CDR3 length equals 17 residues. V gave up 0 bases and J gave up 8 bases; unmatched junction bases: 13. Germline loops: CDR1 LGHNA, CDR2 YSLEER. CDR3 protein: CASSQERWMRGSDEQFL. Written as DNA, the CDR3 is TGCGCCAGCAGCCAAGAACGGTGGATGCGCGGGAGCGATGAGCAGTTCTTA.

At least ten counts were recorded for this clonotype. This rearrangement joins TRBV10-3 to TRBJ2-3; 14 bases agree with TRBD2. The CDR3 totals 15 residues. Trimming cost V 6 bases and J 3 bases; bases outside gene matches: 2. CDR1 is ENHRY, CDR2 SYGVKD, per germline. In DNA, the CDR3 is TGTGCCATCAGAGGGACTAGCGGGAGAACAGATACGCAGTATTTT. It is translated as CAIRGTSGRTDTQYF.

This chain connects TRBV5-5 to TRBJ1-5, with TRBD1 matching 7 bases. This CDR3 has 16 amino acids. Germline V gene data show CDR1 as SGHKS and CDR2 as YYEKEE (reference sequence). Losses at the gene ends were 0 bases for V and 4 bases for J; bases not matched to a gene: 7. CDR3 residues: CASSLGADRSNQPQHF. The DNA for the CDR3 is TGTGCCAGCAGCTTGGGGGCGGACAGGAGTAATCAGCCCCAGCATTTT.

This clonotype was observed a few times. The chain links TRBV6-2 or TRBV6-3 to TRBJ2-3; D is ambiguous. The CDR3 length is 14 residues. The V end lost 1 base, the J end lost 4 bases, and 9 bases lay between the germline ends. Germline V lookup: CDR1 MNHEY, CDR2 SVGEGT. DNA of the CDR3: TGTGCCAGCAGTTACTTCCTGACTCCAGATACGCAGTATTTT. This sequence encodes CASSYFLTPDTQYF.

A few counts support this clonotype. In DNA, the CDR3 is TGTGCCAGCAGTACAAAGAACACTGAAGCTTTCTTT. It encodes CASSTKNTEAFF. The chain recombines TRBV27 with TRBJ1-1, with D hard to call. Germline values: CDR1 MNHEY, CDR2 SMNVEV (reference sequence). V gave up 5 bases and J gave up 1 base, with 5 bases separating them. The CDR3 contains 12 residues.

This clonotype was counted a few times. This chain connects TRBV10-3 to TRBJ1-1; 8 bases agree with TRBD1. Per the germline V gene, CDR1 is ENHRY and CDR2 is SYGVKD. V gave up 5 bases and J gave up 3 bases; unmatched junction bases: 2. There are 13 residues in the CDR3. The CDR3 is CAISLQGDTEAFF. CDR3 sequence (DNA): TGTGCCATCAGTTTACAGGGGGACACTGAAGCTTTCTTT.

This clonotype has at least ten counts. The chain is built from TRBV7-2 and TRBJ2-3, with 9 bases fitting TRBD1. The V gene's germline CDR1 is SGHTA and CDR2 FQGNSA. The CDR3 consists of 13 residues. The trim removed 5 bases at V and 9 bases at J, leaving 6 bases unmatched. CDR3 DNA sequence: TGTGCCAGCAGCCGACCACAGGGGGCGACGCAGTATTTT. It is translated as CASSRPQGATQYF.

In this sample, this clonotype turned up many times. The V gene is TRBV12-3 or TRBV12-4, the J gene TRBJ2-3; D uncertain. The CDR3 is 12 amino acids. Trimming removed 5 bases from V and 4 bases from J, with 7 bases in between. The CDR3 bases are TGTGCCAGCAGTGGTTCCTCAGATACGCAGTATTTT. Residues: CASSGSSDTQYF.

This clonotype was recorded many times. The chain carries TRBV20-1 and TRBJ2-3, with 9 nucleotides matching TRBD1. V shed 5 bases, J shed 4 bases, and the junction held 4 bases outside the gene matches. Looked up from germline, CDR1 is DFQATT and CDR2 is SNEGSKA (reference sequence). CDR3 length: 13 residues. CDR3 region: CSAPRDRADTQYF. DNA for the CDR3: TGCAGTGCTCCCCGGGACAGGGCAGATACGCAGTATTTT.

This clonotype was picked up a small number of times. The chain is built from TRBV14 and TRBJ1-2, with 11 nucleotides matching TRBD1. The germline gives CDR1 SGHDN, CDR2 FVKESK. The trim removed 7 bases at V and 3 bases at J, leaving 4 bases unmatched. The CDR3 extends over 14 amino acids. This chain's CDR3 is CASISGQGDYGYTF. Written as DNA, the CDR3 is TGTGCCAGCATCTCGGGACAGGGGGACTATGGCTACACCTTC.

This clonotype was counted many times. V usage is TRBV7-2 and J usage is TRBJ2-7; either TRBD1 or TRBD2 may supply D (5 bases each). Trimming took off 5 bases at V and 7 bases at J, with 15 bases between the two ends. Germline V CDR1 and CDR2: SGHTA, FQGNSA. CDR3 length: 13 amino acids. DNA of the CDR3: TGTGCCAGCAGCCCCGGGACCCTGAGGGAGCAGTACTTC. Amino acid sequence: CASSPGTLREQYF.

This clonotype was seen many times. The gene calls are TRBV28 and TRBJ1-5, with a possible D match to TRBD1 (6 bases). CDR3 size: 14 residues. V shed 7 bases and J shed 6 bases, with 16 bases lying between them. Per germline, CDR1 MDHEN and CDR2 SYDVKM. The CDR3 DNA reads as TGTGCCAGCAAGCCCACAGGGTCGGCTCAGCCCCAGCATTTT. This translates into CASKPTGSAQPQHF.

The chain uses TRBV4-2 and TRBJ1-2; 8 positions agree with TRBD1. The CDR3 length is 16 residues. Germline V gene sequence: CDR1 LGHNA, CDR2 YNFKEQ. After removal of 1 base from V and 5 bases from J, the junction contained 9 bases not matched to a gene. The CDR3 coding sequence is TGTGCCAGCAGCCAAGGCCAGGGGGCGAAGAGGTATGGCTACACCTTC. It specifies CASSQGQGAKRYGYTF.

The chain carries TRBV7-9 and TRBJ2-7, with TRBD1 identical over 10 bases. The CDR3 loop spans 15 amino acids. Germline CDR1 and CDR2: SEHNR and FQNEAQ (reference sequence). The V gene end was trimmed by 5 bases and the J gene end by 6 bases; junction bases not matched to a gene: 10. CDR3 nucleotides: TGTGCCAGCAGCGACCCCCGGACAGGGGGTTTCGAGCAGTACTTC. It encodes CASSDPRTGGFEQYF.

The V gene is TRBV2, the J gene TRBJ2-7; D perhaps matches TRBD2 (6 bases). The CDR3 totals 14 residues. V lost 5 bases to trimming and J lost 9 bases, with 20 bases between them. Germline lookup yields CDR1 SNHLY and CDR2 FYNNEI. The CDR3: CASSSRDFQQWQYF. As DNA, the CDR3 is TGTGCCAGCAGTAGTCGGGACTTCCAACAGTGGCAGTACTTC.

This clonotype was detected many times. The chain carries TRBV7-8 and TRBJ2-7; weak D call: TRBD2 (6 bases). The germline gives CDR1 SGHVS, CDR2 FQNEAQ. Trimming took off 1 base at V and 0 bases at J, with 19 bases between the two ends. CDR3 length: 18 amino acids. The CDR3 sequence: CASSLENLGLVGSYEQYF. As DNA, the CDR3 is TGTGCCAGCAGCTTAGAGAACCTGGGACTTGTCGGCTCCTACGAGCAGTACTTC.

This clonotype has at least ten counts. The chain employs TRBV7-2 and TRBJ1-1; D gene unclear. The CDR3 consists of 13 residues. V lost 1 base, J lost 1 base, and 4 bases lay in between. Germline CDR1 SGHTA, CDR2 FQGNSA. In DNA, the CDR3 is TGTGCCAGCAGCTTAGGGACGAACACTGAAGCTTTCTTT. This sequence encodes CASSLGTNTEAFF. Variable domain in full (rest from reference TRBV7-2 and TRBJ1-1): GAGVSQSPSNKVTEKGKDVELRCDPISGHTALYWYRQSLGQGLEFLIYFQGNSAPDKSGLPSDRFSAERTGGSVSTLTIQRTQQEDSAVYLCASSLGTNTEAFFGQGTRLTVV.

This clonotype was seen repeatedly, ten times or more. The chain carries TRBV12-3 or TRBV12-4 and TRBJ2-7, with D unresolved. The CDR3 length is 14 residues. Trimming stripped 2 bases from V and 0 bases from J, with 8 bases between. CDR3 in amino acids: CASSLRSISYEQYF. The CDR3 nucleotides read TGTGCCAGCAGTTTACGATCTATCTCCTACGAGCAGTACTTC.

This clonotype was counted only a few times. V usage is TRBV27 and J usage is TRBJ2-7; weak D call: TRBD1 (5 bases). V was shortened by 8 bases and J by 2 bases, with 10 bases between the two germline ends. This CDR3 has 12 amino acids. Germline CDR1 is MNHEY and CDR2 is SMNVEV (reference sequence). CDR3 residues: CASGSDTYEQYF. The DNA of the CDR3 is TGTGCCAGCGGCTCGGACACCTACGAGCAGTACTTC.

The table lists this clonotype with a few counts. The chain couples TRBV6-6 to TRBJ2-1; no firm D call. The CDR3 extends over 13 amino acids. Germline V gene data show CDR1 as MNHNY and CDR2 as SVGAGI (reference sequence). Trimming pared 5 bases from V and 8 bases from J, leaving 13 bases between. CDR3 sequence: CASSAEFWDEQFF. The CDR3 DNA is TGTGCCAGCAGTGCCGAGTTTTGGGATGAGCAGTTCTTC.

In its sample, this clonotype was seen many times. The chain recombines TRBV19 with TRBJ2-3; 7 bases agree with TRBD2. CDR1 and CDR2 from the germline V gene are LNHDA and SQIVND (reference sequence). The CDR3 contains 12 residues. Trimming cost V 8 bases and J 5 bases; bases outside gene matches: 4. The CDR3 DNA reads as TGTGCCAGTGGGACTAAAGTAGATACGCAGTATTTT. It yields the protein CASGTKVDTQYF.

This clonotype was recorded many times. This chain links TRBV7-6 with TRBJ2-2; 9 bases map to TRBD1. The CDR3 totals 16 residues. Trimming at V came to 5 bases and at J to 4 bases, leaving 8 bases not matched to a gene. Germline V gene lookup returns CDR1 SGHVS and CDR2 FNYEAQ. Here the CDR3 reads CASSPRTGATTGELFF. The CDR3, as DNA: TGTGCCAGCAGCCCTCGGACAGGGGCCACCACCGGGGAGCTGTTTTTT. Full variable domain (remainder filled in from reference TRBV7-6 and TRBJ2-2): GAGVSQSPRYKVTKRGQDVALRCDPISGHVSLYWYRQALGQGPEFLTYFNYEAQQDKSGLPNDRFSAERPEGSISTLTIQRTEQRDSAMYRCASSPRTGATTGELFFGEGSRLTVL.

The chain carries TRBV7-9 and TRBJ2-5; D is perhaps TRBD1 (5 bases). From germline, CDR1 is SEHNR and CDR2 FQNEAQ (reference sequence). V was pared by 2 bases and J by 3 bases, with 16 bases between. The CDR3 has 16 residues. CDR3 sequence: CASSLRRPGREETQYF. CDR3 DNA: TGTGCCAGCAGCTTACGCCGGCCAGGCAGGGAAGAGACCCAGTACTTC.

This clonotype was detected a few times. The CDR3, as DNA: TGCAGTGCTAGAGATTGGCTAGCGGGCACGGGTGAGCAGTTCTTC. It specifies CSARDWLAGTGEQFF. The gene calls are TRBV20-1 and TRBJ2-1; 8 nucleotides agree with TRBD2. With 0 bases clipped from V and 9 bases from J, the junction kept 10 bases outside the gene matches. This CDR3 is built from 15 residues. The germline CDR1 and CDR2 sequences are DFQATT and SNEGSKA (reference sequence).

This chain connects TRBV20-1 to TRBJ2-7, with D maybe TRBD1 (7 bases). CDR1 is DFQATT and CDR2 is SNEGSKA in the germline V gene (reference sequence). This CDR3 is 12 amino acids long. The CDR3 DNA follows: TGCAGCGCAGGGGGGCCGGACTACGAGCAGTACTTC. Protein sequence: CSAGGPDYEQYF.

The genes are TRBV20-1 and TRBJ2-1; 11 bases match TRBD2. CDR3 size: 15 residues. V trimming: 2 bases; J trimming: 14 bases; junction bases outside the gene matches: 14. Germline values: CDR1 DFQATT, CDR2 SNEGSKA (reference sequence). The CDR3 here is CSARKAGTSGTGEFF. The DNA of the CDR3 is TGCAGTGCTAGAAAGGCGGGGACTAGCGGAACCGGGGAGTTCTTC.